The clone carrying this TCR beta chain has ten or more counts. The data were obtained in a study of T cells in Graves' hyperthyroidism and ophthalmopathy. Germline V CDR1 and CDR2: SGHRS, YFSETQ. V gave up 4 bases and J gave up 5 bases; unmatched junction bases: 12. CDR3 size: 16 residues. Amplified TCR beta CDR3 regions derived from RNA transcripts. HTBI primers drove first-round RT-PCR of the TCR CDR3. TCRdb reprocessed the multiplex PCR reads via MiXCR and lists one record per CDR3 protein. The sample includes about 360,000 distinct CDR3 sequences, around a sixth seen only once; the top ten take roughly 25%.

The rearrangement links TRBV5-1 to TRBJ1-2; 9 positions agree with TRBD1. This sequence originates from a woman aged 18-35 years with Graves' hyperthyroidism that later progressed to Graves' ophthalmopathy. Sequenced: blood. The CDR3 DNA is TGCGCCAGCAGCCTACGGGGGGACAGGGATCTTTATGGCTACACCTTC. It translates to CASSLRGDRDLYGYTF.